This paragraph reports one TCR beta chain. What it binds is unknown. The same CDR3 arises from other DNA sequences in this sample as well. This record comes from a study of shared clonotypes between healthy human individuals. At the level of the study: CD4 naive and memory got three plates each, CD8 naive two, CD8 memory one.

Findings and limits, study-wide: Generally, estimated richness proved larger in naive subsets than it did in memory subsets.

CDR1 is SNHLY, CDR2 FYNNEI, per germline. The V and J ends lost 5 bases and 9 bases, in that order; junction bases with no gene match: 3. This CDR3 spans 12 amino acids. Generated by immunoSEQ multiplex PCR, the TCRdb table keeps only in-frame clones and is missing some. This repertoire shows fewer than 3 million clones, 85% to 95% found once; its top ten account for more than 0.35%. The gene calls are TRBV2 and TRBJ2-1, with 8 bases that match TRBD1. Sequences were obtained from naive CD4+ T cells from PBMCs. Regarding subset: CD45RA+ positively selected. The origin of this receptor is a man between 18 and 35 years old in good health. Some clones in this sample may be carry-over from other donors' samples. The DNA for the CDR3 is TGTGCCAGCAGTACAACAGGGGGTGAGCAGTTCTTC. As protein: CASSTTGGEQFF.